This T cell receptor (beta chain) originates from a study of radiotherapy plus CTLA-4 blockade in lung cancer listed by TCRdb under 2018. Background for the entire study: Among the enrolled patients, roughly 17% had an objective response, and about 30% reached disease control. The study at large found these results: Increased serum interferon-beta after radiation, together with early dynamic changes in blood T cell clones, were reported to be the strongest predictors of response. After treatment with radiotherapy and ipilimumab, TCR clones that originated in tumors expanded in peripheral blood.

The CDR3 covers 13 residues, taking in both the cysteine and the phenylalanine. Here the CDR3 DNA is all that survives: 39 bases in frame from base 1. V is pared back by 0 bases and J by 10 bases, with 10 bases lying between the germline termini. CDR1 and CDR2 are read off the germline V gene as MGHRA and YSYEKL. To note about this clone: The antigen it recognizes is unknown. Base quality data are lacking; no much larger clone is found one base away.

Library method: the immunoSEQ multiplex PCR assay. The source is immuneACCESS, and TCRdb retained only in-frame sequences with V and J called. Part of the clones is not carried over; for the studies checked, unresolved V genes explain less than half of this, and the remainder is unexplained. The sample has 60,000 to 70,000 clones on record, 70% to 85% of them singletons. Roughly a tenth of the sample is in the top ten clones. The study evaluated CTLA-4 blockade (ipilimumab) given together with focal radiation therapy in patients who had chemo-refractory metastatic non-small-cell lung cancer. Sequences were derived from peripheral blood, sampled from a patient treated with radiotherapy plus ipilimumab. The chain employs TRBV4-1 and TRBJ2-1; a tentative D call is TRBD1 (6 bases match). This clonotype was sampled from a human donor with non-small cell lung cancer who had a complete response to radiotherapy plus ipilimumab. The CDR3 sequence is CASSQDTGWEQFF. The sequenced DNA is TGCGCCAGCAGCCAAGATACAGGGTGGGAGCAGTTCTTC.